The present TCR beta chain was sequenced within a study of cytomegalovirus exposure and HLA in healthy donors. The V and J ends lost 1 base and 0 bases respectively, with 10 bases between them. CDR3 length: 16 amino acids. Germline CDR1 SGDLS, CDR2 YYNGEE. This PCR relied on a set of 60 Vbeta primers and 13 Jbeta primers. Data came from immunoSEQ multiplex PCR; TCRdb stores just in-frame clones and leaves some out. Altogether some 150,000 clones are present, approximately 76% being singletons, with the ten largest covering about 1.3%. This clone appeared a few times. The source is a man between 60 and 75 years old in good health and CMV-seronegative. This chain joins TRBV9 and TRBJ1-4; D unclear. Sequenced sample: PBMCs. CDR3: CASSVFSDATNEKLFF. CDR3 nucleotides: TGTGCCAGCAGCGTATTTAGCGATGCAACTAATGAAAAACTGTTTTTT.